The text below deals with one T cell receptor beta chain. Its antigen remains unidentified. It was with 60 Vbeta and 13 Jbeta primers that the PCR ran. Produced via immunoSEQ multiplex PCR; TCRdb's table is partial and in-frame only. This sample has 30,000 to 45,000 clones, with around 81% found just once. The CDR3 is made up of 14 amino acids. V was shortened by 8 bases and J by 9 bases, with 20 bases between the two germline ends. Looked up from germline, CDR1 is SEHNR and CDR2 is FQNEAQ (reference sequence). This sample stems from a study of cytomegalovirus exposure and HLA in healthy donors. The study's findings and limits: Analyzed later, most CMV-associated TCR beta chains appeared HLA-restricted. Donors belonging to an Asian-associated ancestry cluster reportedly showed fewer N-insertions in productive TCRs than the 666-donor mean, according to what a later analysis found.

The sample was PBMCs. This clonotype originated in a middle-aged woman in good health and CMV-seronegative. The V gene is TRBV7-9, the J gene TRBJ2-1; tentative D call: TRBD2 (5 bases). The CDR3 coding sequence is TGTGCCAGCGCAGTACTAGTTCGATTGGCTGAGCAGTTCTTC. It is translated as CASAVLVRLAEQFF. Filled out from reference TRBV7-9 and TRBJ2-1, the complete variable domain reads DTGVSQNPRHKITKRGQNVTFRCDPISEHNRLYWYRQTLGQGPEFLTYFQNEAQLEKSRLLSDRFSAERPKGSFSTLEIQRTEQGDSAMYLCASAVLVRLAEQFFGPGTRLTVL.